This T cell receptor (beta chain) was found in a study of cytomegalovirus exposure and HLA in healthy donors (dated by TCRdb to 2016 to 2017). Regarding the complete study: In an earlier analysis of some 550 of the donors, 250 to 350 Gb of sequence data and 90 million to 130 million unique TCR beta sequences from about 179 million T cells were reported. Roughly 290 gigabases of sequencing data and 70 million to 100 million unique TCR sequences made up an early release that covered roughly 670 HLA-typed donors. Of the roughly 410 genotyped donors, roughly 76% were placed in the genetic ancestry cluster associated with self-reported Caucasian donors. The study was designed to test whether signatures of past pathogen exposure could be identified by cataloging public T cell receptors. The study used immunosequencing to profile the T cell repertoires of approximately 630 subjects and linked those repertoires to cytomegalovirus serostatus. In addition to the first cohort of 500 to 850 subjects, a separate validation cohort of approximately 110 different subjects was used. High-throughput TCR immunosequencing, statistical association of individual TCRs with disease status, and machine learning were combined to predict cytomegalovirus infection status. A later analysis re-analyzed previously published TCR beta repertoires from roughly 600 donors and added high-resolution HLA genotyping to study TCR occurrence patterns. The later analysis used no new phenotypic data to find candidate immune exposures, relying instead on TCR beta sequences and their occurrence across donors. An earlier analysis of several hundred of the donors applied high-throughput TCR beta sequencing to assess whether each TCR beta V gene segment acted as functional or pseudogenic. Donor age, sex, ethnicity and CMV serostatus were collected together with the repertoire data. A later genetic analysis took genome-wide SNP genotypes for about three fifths of the 666 donors and used that subset as a discovery cohort. Every repertoire in the discovery cohort had been generated on one and the same sequencing platform. HLA typing covered class I and class II loci at four-digit resolution. The number of donors typed differed by locus, with 629-630 for A, B, C, DRB1 and DQB1, around 500 for DQA1, about 610 for DPA1, and 400 to 490 for DPB1. Five DR-DQ haplotypes were handled as single units for association and clustering because linkage in the cohort was strong. Among roughly 400 genotyped donors of the cohort, an average of approximately 220,000 unique TCR beta nucleotide sequences was sequenced per donor, of which 15% to 20% were non-productive. The investigation overall reported the following: The sequencing pipeline was judged likely to have produced a cluster of highly shared sequence variants as a technical artifact. In the study, around 150 TCR beta chains were listed as associated with cytomegalovirus. V-gene and J-gene trimming of TCR beta chains was associated with a missense DCLRE1C variant in a later genetic analysis, and the association was replicated in an independent cohort. Some IMGT-functional V segments, including TRBV6-2 and TRBV6-3, could not be told apart with the 87-base-pair reads, so those segments were excluded. Linkage disequilibrium might explain the correlated functional status among segregating V segments, but an unknown experimental factor could not be excluded. In vitro tests confirmed that three of the cytomegalovirus-associated TCR beta chains recognize cytomegalovirus antigens. Compared with the approximately 670-donor mean, donors in an Asian-associated ancestry cluster had fewer N-insertions in productive TCRs, according to a later genetic analysis. In a later analysis, HLA-associated TCR beta chains were found to be more clonally expanded and to have lower generation probabilities than equally common non-associated chains. In this cohort, only TCR beta chains were sequenced, and detectable features were limited by the absence of alpha or paired-chain data. CMV serostatus was the only immune exposure information available for the cohort. A further reported finding was that TCR beta sequences accurately predicted the HLA-A and HLA-B alleles for most subjects in the first cohort. Several of the top co-occurrence clusters appeared to be linked to parvovirus B19, influenza, CMV and Epstein-Barr virus, according to a later analysis. Assigning TCR associations to individual alleles was difficult when HLA alleles, especially DR and DQ, strongly co-occurred. An earlier analysis of approximately 600 of the donors showed that most TCR beta V segments appeared in productive rearrangements either about 87% or about 30% of the time, which broadly matched IMGT annotations. The authors suggested that the approach could potentially be generalized to other disease states and immunological phenotypes. HLA typing was unavailable for some donors at each locus, so association tests used only the typed subset. According to a later analysis, TCR association rates differed among HLA loci, with DRB1 alleles showing the most associated TCRs and HLA-C alleles showing the fewest. A later analysis found that most CMV-associated TCR beta chains appeared HLA-restricted, with HLA associations seemingly driven largely by CMV exposure. Because counts were too low, fewer than 20 rarely observed V segments, including chromosome 9 orphons, were excluded from the earlier analysis of around 640 of the donors. Across donors, most TCR sequences were observed very rarely, whereas some public TCRs were present in many individuals. The classifier was reported to diagnose cytomegalovirus status with high specificity and sensitivity in both the original cohort and the validation cohort. At a false discovery rate of 0.05, a later analysis linked some 17,000 TCR beta sequences to specific HLA alleles. The presence/absence analyses assumed that sequencing depth was roughly uniform across donors, and that assumption may not be true.

V is cut back by 0 bases and J by 7 bases, with 11 bases in the junction unmatched. Spanning cysteine to phenylalanine, the CDR3 consists of 17 amino acids. Of all the DNA, just the CDR3 is kept, 51 bases in frame from base 1. CDR1 and CDR2 are drawn from the germline V gene: MGHRA, YSYEKL. The library came from the immunoSEQ multiplex PCR assay. For the multiplex PCR, a mixture combining 60 forward primers for TCR Vbeta segments and 13 reverse primers for TCR Jbeta segments was used. The CDR3 region of rearranged TCR beta genes was amplified from genomic DNA by a multiplex PCR assay. Amplified TCR beta libraries were sequenced as 87-base-pair reads on the Illumina HiSeq System. The authors' pipeline ran thus. A later analysis tallied tens of millions of unique TCR beta chains across the approximately 670 repertoires, and approximately 12 million of those chains were shared by two or more donors. Raw reads were error-corrected and collapsed into unique sequences with a nearest-neighbor algorithm that merged closely related sequences to remove PCR and sequencing errors. Alignment of CDR3 sequences to IMGT reference sequences was used to assign V, D and J gene segments. For a sequence to be retained, a match of at least six nucleotides was required to both a V gene segment and a J gene segment. Rearrangements were classified as productive when the CDR3 lacked stop codons and remained in frame with V and J, and all other rearrangements were classified as non-productive. CDR3 was defined according to IMGT convention as the region running from the second conserved V-encoded cysteine to the conserved J-encoded phenylalanine. Sequences without an unambiguous match to a single V gene segment were excluded from the earlier analysis of almost 600 of the donors. An earlier analysis of several hundred of the donors called V segments functional above 56.7% productive rearrangements and segregating when the between-donor standard deviation exceeded 5%. A statistical classification framework was developed to diagnose cytomegalovirus status using the catalog of TCR beta chain sequences. V and J gene assignment, in a later analysis, came from comparing TCR nucleotide sequences with IMGT/GENE-DB human TR gene sequences. The TCRdist pipeline was used in a later analysis to assign CDR3 sequences and most-parsimonious VDJ recombination scenarios. In a later analysis, every TCR beta chain was defined by the combination of its CDR3 amino acid sequence and its V-gene family, and reads without a unique V-gene family were dropped. In a later analysis, a few hundred highly shared, low-generation-probability nucleotide sequences were removed to address suspected cross-contamination and a sequencing artifact. In a later analysis, a clonal expansion index for each public chain was calculated from normalized within-repertoire ranks of inferred template counts. Generation probabilities in a later analysis came from a VDJ recombination model fitted to out-of-frame rearrangements, and those results were checked against IGoR. In a later analysis, hypergeometric tests were used to score TCR-TCR, TCR-HLA and TCR-CMV co-occurrence, with a repertoire-size bias correction applied to TCR pairs. A later analysis estimated false discovery rates by permuting HLA or CMV assignments 20 times. A later analysis grouped co-occurring TCRs with DBSCAN, adding TCRdist sequence similarity when clustering within HLA-allele-positive subsets. For co-occurrence clustering, repertoires with fewer than 30,000 or more than 120,000 public chains were excluded, along with about five repertoires with anomalous nucleotide sharing. TCRdb provides this immuneACCESS table in a form limited to in-frame rearrangements. Some clones are lacking; in checked studies, under half of them reflect an unresolved V gene, and why the rest are absent is not known. That table gives V, J and clone size, and the DNA gave D and trimming. A total of approximately 150,000 clones appear in this sample, around 83% of them only once. Together, the top ten hold around 2.6% of the sample.

The cohort comprised under 700 healthy bone marrow donors. Cohort members were all nominally healthy when sampled, although unrecorded immune exposures were likely present. The donor tested CMV seropositive and was one of the 289 seropositive cohort members. A peripheral blood sample was provided by each donor, and peripheral blood mononuclear cells were used for TCR beta sequencing. Genomic DNA was extracted from the blood cell samples with the Qiagen DNeasy Blood Extraction Kit. Worth noting for this clone: Its antigen specificity is not known. Nothing much larger sits one base from this clone, and base qualities are not available.

Material: PBMCs. The sequence joins TRBV4-1 to TRBJ2-3; 9 nucleotides in the junction match TRBD2. The TCR was taken from a man in his thirties or forties in good health and CMV-seropositive. The CDR3 in this case is CASSQEFGASGANTQYF. The DNA sequence is as follows: TGCGCCAGCAGCCAAGAATTCGGGGCTAGCGGGGCAAATACGCAGTATTTT.